The clone carrying this T cell receptor (beta chain) was counted at least ten times. What it binds is not known. These data originate in a study of early T cells in non-severe SARS-CoV-2 infection. As for the study in general: Sequenced bulk RNA came from whole blood that was unsorted, and chains were unpaired.

Study-wide results and caveats: Missing private and CD4 specificities, VDJdb matching favored anti-spike CD8 responses.

Unique molecular identifiers were added to individual cDNA molecules. One entry per CDR3 protein results from TCRdb running MiXCR on the 5' RACE reads. The data contain 65,000 to 95,000 distinct CDR3 sequences, around 8.7% of them singletons. Material: whole blood. This TCR was sampled from an adult who was a healthcare worker with PCR-confirmed SARS-CoV-2 infection or an uninfected control (not recorded which).

The CDR3 bases are TGTGCCTGGAGTGTGGAGGCAGATACGCAGTATTTT. Its protein product is CAWSVEADTQYF. The chain links TRBV30 to TRBJ2-3; possibly TRBD2 for D (5 bases). Trimming took 0 bases from V and 4 from J, leaving 5 bases between them. CDR3 length: 12 amino acids. CDR1 is GTSNPN and CDR2 is SVGIG in the germline V gene (reference sequence).